The 25 T cell receptor beta chains presented below share a single source sample, sequenced in a study of T cells in Graves' hyperthyroidism and ophthalmopathy. RNA transcripts gave rise to amplified TCR beta CDR3 regions. Primed by the HTBI set, a first-round RT-PCR was run on the TCR CDR3. MiXCR, applied by TCRdb to the multiplex PCR reads, yields one record per CDR3 protein. Of 750,000 to 950,000 distinct CDR3 sequences in the sample, roughly 37% were seen once. The sequenced sample was blood. These receptors came from a man younger than 35 with Graves' hyperthyroidism.

In this sample, this clonotype turned up many times. The V and J genes are TRBV19 and TRBJ2-5; TRBD1 or TRBD2 may be the D gene (5 bases each). Trimming shortened V by 6 bases and J by 2 bases, and 10 bases separated the two germline ends. The CDR3 is 13 residues long. From germline, CDR1 is LNHDA and CDR2 SQIVND (reference sequence). The CDR3 loop reads CASSGEGQETQYF. CDR3 nucleotides: TGTGCCAGTAGCGGAGAGGGGCAAGAGACCCAGTACTTC.

On this clonotype itself: One end of the junction is discordant with germline, which a read error may explain. The chain employs TRBV4-1 and TRBJ1-1; D is possibly TRBD1 (5 bases). Germline CDR1 reads MGHRA; CDR2 reads YSYEKL. There are 15 residues in the CDR3. The CDR3 region is CATRNSMGGDTEAFF. CDR3 bases: TGTGCCACCCGGAACTCGATGGGGGGGGACACTGAAGCTTTCTTT.

Notes on this clonotype: Given a much more abundant clone one base away, this may be a read error. J is TRBJ1-4 and V is TRBV2; D is possibly TRBD1 (6 bases). CDR1 and CDR2 from the germline V gene are SNHLY and FYNNEI. This CDR3 is 13 amino acids long. Trimming took off 6 bases at V and 4 bases at J, with 9 bases between the two ends. CDR3 sequence (DNA): TGTGCCAGCAGAGAGGACAGTAATGAAAAACTGTTTTTT. Its protein is CASREDSNEKLFF.

This clonotype was seen at least ten times. V gene TRBV20-1 combines with J gene TRBJ1-1; a weak D match, TRBD1 (5 bases). Trimming took 6 bases from V and 6 from J, leaving 11 bases between them. The CDR3 sequence is 11 residues long. Germline V lookup: CDR1 DFQATT, CDR2 SNEGSKA (reference sequence). The CDR3: CSAFRVPEAFF. The CDR3 DNA reads TGCAGTGCGTTCAGGGTTCCTGAAGCTTTCTTT.

This clonotype was counted ten times or more. The rearrangement uses TRBV24-1 and TRBJ1-4; TRBD1 might be the D (5 bases). The ends were cut back, 3 bases at V and 3 bases at J, with 7 bases in the middle. There are 14 residues in the CDR3. The germline V gene encodes CDR1 KGHDR and CDR2 SFDVKD. CDR3 DNA sequence: TGTGCCACCAGTGATCCAGGGCCTAATGAAAAACTGTTTTTT. It specifies CATSDPGPNEKLFF.

This clonotype was recorded many times. The chain joins TRBV5-4 to TRBJ2-7; D is uncertain. The V and J ends lost 5 bases and 6 bases respectively, with 12 bases between them. CDR3 length: 12 residues. From germline, CDR1 is SGHNT and CDR2 YYREEE (reference sequence). In DNA, the CDR3 is TGTGCCAGCAGTTCAGATTCAACCGAGCAGTACTTC. Its translation: CASSSDSTEQYF. The variable domain in full, completed from reference TRBV5-4 and TRBJ2-7, reads ETGVTQSPTHLIKTRGQQVTLRCSSQSGHNTVSWYQQALGQGPQFIFQYYREEENGRGNFPPRFSGLQFPNYSSELNVNALELDDSALYLCASSSDSTEQYFGPGTRLTVT.

The V and J genes are TRBV19 and TRBJ1-2, with a weak D call TRBD1 (5 bases). Germline V lookup: CDR1 LNHDA, CDR2 SQIVND (reference sequence). V was trimmed by 5 bases and J by 2 bases, leaving 18 bases between them. The CDR3 is made up of 16 amino acids. CDR3 coding DNA: TGTGCCAGTAGTGGACGGGACGCGCAGTCCAACTATGGCTACACCTTC. It yields the protein CASSGRDAQSNYGYTF.

A few counts support this clonotype. This rearrangement joins TRBV19 to TRBJ2-7; TRBD1 aligns across 11 bases. Losses at the gene ends were 6 bases for V and 3 bases for J; bases not matched to a gene: 7. The CDR3 covers 15 residues. CDR1 and CDR2 from the germline V gene are LNHDA and SQIVND (reference sequence). The CDR3 coding sequence is TGTGCCAGTAGACCCCAGGGGACAGGGGGCTACGAGCAGTACTTC. It translates to CASRPQGTGGYEQYF.

In its sample, this clonotype was seen many times. The rearrangement links TRBV15 to TRBJ2-7; D ambiguous. V was cut by 4 bases and J by 2 bases, with 12 bases left in between. This CDR3 is built from 14 residues. The germline V gene has CDR1 LNHNV and CDR2 YYDKDF (reference sequence). The CDR3 bases are TGTGCCACCAGCATGCCGGAAAATGCCTACGAGCAGTACTTC. This codes for CATSMPENAYEQYF.

CDR3 sequence: CASSRLAGAGWETQYF. The CDR3 coding sequence is TGTGCCAGCAGTCGACTAGCGGGAGCAGGGTGGGAGACCCAGTACTTC. V is TRBV7-2 and J is TRBJ2-5; 12 positions agree with TRBD2. J lost 5 bases, V lost 6 bases, and 10 bases had no gene match. Germline lookup yields CDR1 SGHTA and CDR2 FQGNSA. This CDR3 has 16 amino acids.

In regard to this clonotype: One end of the junction varies from germline; a read error may be responsible. The chain joins TRBV10-2 to TRBJ2-5; 15 bases agree with TRBD2. The V gene's germline CDR1 is WSHSY and CDR2 SAAADI. The CDR3 length is 16 residues. The CDR3 DNA reads TGTGCCAGCAGTTGGACTAGCGGGAGGGCCTTTGAGACCCAGTACTTC. Translation: CASSWTSGRAFETQYF.

This clonotype was recorded at least ten times. DNA of the CDR3: TGCAGCGTAACACTAGACAGGGAACACGAGCAGTACTTC. This encodes CSVTLDREHEQYF. The V call is TRBV29-1, the J call TRBJ2-7; 7 bases align to TRBD1. With V trimmed by 6 bases and J by 5 bases, 10 bases remained unmatched. The CDR3 has 13 residues. CDR1 is SQVTM, CDR2 ANQGSEA, per germline.

The CDR3 coding sequence is TGCAGCGTTGAAGTCTTGGGGGGGGCCCAGTACTTC. Translation: CSVEVLGGAQYF. The gene calls are TRBV29-1 and TRBJ2-5; 7 bases are a match to TRBD2. The CDR3 is 12 residues long. V shed 1 base, J shed 9 bases, and the junction held 5 bases outside the gene matches. Per germline, CDR1 SQVTM and CDR2 ANQGSEA.

The V gene is TRBV19, the J gene TRBJ2-2, with D possibly being TRBD1 (6 bases). Germline lookup yields CDR1 LNHDA and CDR2 SQIVND (reference sequence). The V end was cut by 7 bases, the J end by 2 bases, with 11 bases between. This CDR3 has 14 residues. The chain's CDR3 is CASTQGHNTGELFF. Here the CDR3 DNA reads TGTGCCAGTACCCAGGGACACAACACCGGGGAGCTGTTTTTT.

Ten or more counts support this clonotype. This chain connects TRBV9 to TRBJ1-2; 9 positions match TRBD1. V dropped 3 bases and J dropped 4; count of bases not matched to a gene: 7. CDR3 length: 15 residues. The germline gives CDR1 SGDLS, CDR2 YYNGEE. In nucleotides, the CDR3 is TGTGCCAGCAGCGCGGACAGGGGACAGGGCTATGGCTACACCTTC. It specifies CASSADRGQGYGYTF.

This clonotype was detected ten times or more. The chain uses TRBV29-1 and TRBJ2-5, with D perhaps TRBD1 or TRBD2 (6 bases each). CDR3 length equals 14 residues. Looked up from germline, CDR1 is SQVTM and CDR2 is ANQGSEA. V gave up 6 bases and J gave up 4 bases, with 18 bases separating them. In DNA form, the CDR3 reads TGCAGCGTGGGGGGCCGGGGGCCGGGAGAGACCCAGTACTTC. Its protein product is CSVGGRGPGETQYF.

This clonotype was picked up one time. This chain links TRBV20-1 with TRBJ2-5; tentatively, D is TRBD1 (6 bases). From germline, CDR1 is DFQATT and CDR2 SNEGSKA (reference sequence). The CDR3 totals 14 residues. Deletions cut 4 bases from V and 4 bases from J, with 16 bases between. The CDR3 DNA sequence: TGCAGTGCTAAGCAGGGGCGTGCTTTAGAGACCCAGTACTTC. It encodes CSAKQGRALETQYF.

This clonotype was seen repeatedly, ten times or more. J is TRBJ1-6 and V is TRBV12-3 or TRBV12-4, with 9 bases fitting TRBD1. The CDR3 is made up of 16 amino acids. Trimming removed 5 bases from V and 8 bases from J; junction bases left unmatched: 10. The CDR3 DNA reads TGTGCCAGCAGTCCCCAGCCCGGGACAGGGCATTCACCCCTCCACTTT. This translates into CASSPQPGTGHSPLHF.

Concerning this clonotype itself: A single base separates this from a much larger clone, so it may be a read error. The chain couples TRBV25-1 to TRBJ2-2; D possibly uses TRBD1 or TRBD2 (6 bases each). CDR1 MGHDK and CDR2 SYGVNS come from the germline V gene. CDR3 length: 14 amino acids. The CDR3 sequence is CASTGAPNTGGLFF. In DNA, the CDR3 is TGTGCCAGCACGGGGGCGCCGAACACCGGGGGGCTGTTTTTT. Supplemented by reference TRBV25-1 and TRBJ2-2, the full variable domain reads EADIYQTPRYLVIGTGKKITLECSQTMGHDKMYWYQQDPGMELHLIHYSYGVNSTEKGDLSSESTVSRIRTEHFPLTLESARPSHTSQYLCASTGAPNTGGLFFGEGSRLTVL.

The CDR3 DNA sequence: TGTGCCAGCAGCTTAGATGCGGGGGCCCCGAACACTGAAGCTTTCTTT. The encoded protein is CASSLDAGAPNTEAFF. This chain connects TRBV7-9 to TRBJ1-1; maybe TRBD1 (6 bases). CDR1 SEHNR and CDR2 FQNEAQ come from the germline V gene (reference sequence). The CDR3 contains 16 residues. The V and J ends lost 1 base and 1 base respectively, with 13 bases between them.

The sample holds a few counts of this clonotype. The gene calls are TRBV20-1 and TRBJ1-5, with 7 bases that match TRBD1. This CDR3 region has 14 residues. V shed 2 bases and J 4 bases; nucleotides not matched to a gene: 5. CDR1 is DFQATT and CDR2 is SNEGSKA in the germline V gene (reference sequence). The CDR3 sequence is CSARRTGDNQPQHF. The CDR3 DNA reads as TGCAGTGCTAGAAGGACAGGTGATAATCAGCCCCAGCATTTT.

This clonotype was seen at least ten times. The chain combines TRBV7-9 with TRBJ2-7; tentatively, D is TRBD2 (5 bases). Trimming cost V 7 bases and J 0 bases, with 13 bases left between them. The CDR3 contains 14 residues. Per the germline V gene, CDR1 is SEHNR and CDR2 is FQNEAQ (reference sequence). The CDR3 spells CASTSTADSYEQYF. DNA of the CDR3: TGTGCCAGCACCTCAACAGCGGACTCCTACGAGCAGTACTTC. The variable domain in full, with the rest retrieved from reference TRBV7-9 and TRBJ2-7, is DTGVSQNPRHKITKRGQNVTFRCDPISEHNRLYWYRQTLGQGPEFLTYFQNEAQLEKSRLLSDRFSAERPKGSFSTLEIQRTEQGDSAMYLCASTSTADSYEQYFGPGTRLTVT.

Worth noting for this clonotype: One end of the junction is discordant with germline, which a read error may explain. This sequence joins TRBV10-3 and TRBJ1-5, with D possibly TRBD1 on 6 matching bases. The CDR3 totals 17 residues. Germline assignment: CDR1 ENHRY and CDR2 SYGVKD. CDR3 DNA: TGTGCCTTCAGTGCCGCCCAGGACAGACATAGCAATCAGCCCCAGCATTTT. It yields the protein CAFSAAQDRHSNQPQHF.

This clonotype appeared many times. The chain has TRBV6-5 and TRBJ2-7, with a weak D call TRBD2 (5 bases). Germline assignment: CDR1 MNHEY and CDR2 SVGAGI. Between the trimmed V and J ends, which lost 5 bases and 6 bases, there was a span of 17 bases. This CDR3 contains 14 residues. The CDR3 nucleotides are TGTGCCAGCAGTCCCTTTGGCAGAGCGGCCGAGCAGTACTTC. Translation: CASSPFGRAAEQYF.

The J gene is TRBJ2-7, the V gene TRBV19; D remains ambiguous. V was shortened by 3 bases and J by 6 bases, with 12 bases between the two germline ends. Per germline, CDR1 LNHDA and CDR2 SQIVND (reference sequence). The CDR3 spans 13 residues. In nucleotides, the CDR3 is TGTGCCAGTAGTATCACTCTACTTGGCGAGCAGTACTTC. Encoded protein: CASSITLLGEQYF.